This T cell receptor beta chain emerged from a study of response to subunit inactivated influenza vaccine. The study, taken as a whole, reports: It was the authors' suggestion that each seasonal influenza vaccination recruits few new T cells.

The germline gives CDR1 SGHDN, CDR2 FVKESK. The CDR3 spans 13 residues. V trimming: 7 bases; J trimming: 4 bases; junction bases outside the gene matches: 3. TCRdb reanalysed the RT-PCR reads using MiXCR and keeps one entry per CDR3 protein. The sample comprises around 490,000 distinct CDR3 sequences, around 8% of which are singletons, and 13% rests with the top ten. This clonotype has at least ten counts. Its antigen is unidentified. The chain is built from TRBV14 and TRBJ2-2, with TRBD1 matching 7 bases. The TCR sequence derives from a man between 50 and 69 years old who received an inactivated influenza vaccine. This material consisted of PBMCs from blood, taken 23 to 25 months after vaccination. DNA of the CDR3: TGTGCCAGCAAGGCAGGGGGCACCGGGGAGCTGTTTTTT. Translated: CASKAGGTGELFF.